These 19 T cell receptor beta chains were all obtained from the same sample, sequenced in a study of CD8 T cells in ankylosing spondylitis. TCRdb analysed the 5' RACE reads with MiXCR anew, one entry per CDR3 protein. The table lists 350,000 to 450,000 distinct CDR3 sequences, around 20% of them singletons, with about an eighth in the top ten. Sequenced material: blood, either unsorted or a sorted T cell fraction (not recorded which). Receptors originate from a male donor with ankylosing spondylitis or in good health (not recorded which).

The J gene is TRBJ2-1, the V gene TRBV5-1; D call uncertain. This CDR3 spans 14 amino acids. Trimming left V 5 bases short and J 6 bases short, with 15 bases between. The germline CDR1 and CDR2 sequences are SGHRS and YFSETQ. CDR3 nucleotide sequence: TGCGCCAGCAGGCCCACCGGCCGGGTCAATGAGCAGTTCTTC. Protein: CASRPTGRVNEQFF.

This clonotype showed up just a few times. The V call is TRBV21-1, the J call TRBJ2-1; no DNA check was done on the table's D call, TRBD2. TRBV21-1 is designated a pseudogene. The CDR3 has 16 amino acids. DNA for the CDR3: TGTGCCAGCAGCAATCCCGAGGAGGGTTTATGGGCCGAGCAGTTCTTC. Amino acids: CASSNPEEGLWAEQFF.

This clonotype was observed a handful of times. This chain links TRBV7-8 with TRBJ2-3; weak D call: TRBD2 (7 bases). This CDR3 has 17 amino acids. V gave up 5 bases and J gave up 0 bases, with 18 bases separating them. CDR1 and CDR2 (germline): SGHVS, FQNEAQ. Here the CDR3 reads CASSPGAGAASTDTQYF. CDR3 coding DNA: TGTGCCAGCAGCCCCGGGGCGGGGGCTGCTAGCACAGATACGCAGTATTTT.

A single count supports this clonotype. The chain joins TRBV7-9 to TRBJ2-2; D is perhaps TRBD2 (5 bases). In germline, CDR1 is SEHNR, CDR2 FQNEAQ (reference sequence). The CDR3 contains 15 residues. V lost 5 bases and J lost 7, with 17 bases in between. The CDR3 loop reads CASSGLLVHGGELFF. Here the CDR3 DNA reads TGTGCCAGCAGCGGACTCTTGGTACACGGCGGGGAGCTGTTTTTT.

J is TRBJ2-7 and V is TRBV20-1, with D possibly matching TRBD2 (5 bases). Per germline, CDR1 DFQATT and CDR2 SNEGSKA (reference sequence). The V end lost 7 bases, the J end lost 0 bases, and 16 bases lay between the germline ends. This CDR3 is 14 amino acids long. The CDR3: CSGEPLAISYEQYF. The CDR3 coding sequence is TGCAGTGGAGAGCCCCTAGCAATCTCCTACGAGCAGTACTTC.

CDR3 in DNA: TGTGCCAGCTCCGGCCAGGCTAATGCCTACGAGCAGTACTTC. It codes for CASSGQANAYEQYF. The rearrangement joins TRBV7-9 to TRBJ2-7, with D hard to call. V was pared by 8 bases and J by 2 bases, with 16 bases between. This CDR3 region has 14 residues. The germline gives CDR1 SEHNR, CDR2 FQNEAQ (reference sequence).

The chain couples TRBV27 to TRBJ2-1; a possible D gene is TRBD1 (6 bases). The germline V gene encodes CDR1 MNHEY and CDR2 SMNVEV (reference sequence). Trimming took 0 bases from V and 10 from J, leaving 7 bases between them. CDR3 length: 12 residues. This CDR3 is CASSLSGTEQFF. The DNA of the CDR3 is TGTGCCAGCAGTTTATCGGGGACAGAGCAGTTCTTC.

The chain joins TRBV18 to TRBJ1-2; D is undetermined. Germline V CDR1 and CDR2: KGHSH, LQKENI. The CDR3 contains 14 residues. V was clipped by 0 bases and J by 4 bases, with 9 bases between them. CDR3 in DNA: TGTGCCAGCTCACCACCGGACGGACCCTATGGCTACACCTTC. This translates into CASSPPDGPYGYTF.

The rearrangement links TRBV20-1 to TRBJ2-1; maybe TRBD2 (6 bases). The CDR3 sequence is 15 residues long. Germline V gene data show CDR1 as DFQATT and CDR2 as SNEGSKA (reference sequence). Trimming pared 0 bases from V and 8 bases from J, leaving 17 bases between. The CDR3 sequence is CSARDTGEGIDEQFF. The CDR3 bases are TGCAGTGCTAGAGATACGGGGGAAGGCATCGATGAGCAGTTCTTC.

V usage is TRBV7-9 and J usage is TRBJ2-1; a weak D match, TRBD2 (6 bases). The CDR3 loop spans 16 amino acids. Per the germline V gene, CDR1 is SEHNR and CDR2 is FQNEAQ (reference sequence). Trimming pared 7 bases from V and 3 bases from J, leaving 19 bases between. The CDR3: CASNPPGEGFYNEQFF. The CDR3 DNA reads TGTGCCAGCAACCCACCGGGGGAAGGCTTCTACAATGAGCAGTTCTTC.

This chain connects TRBV21-1 to TRBJ2-2. TRBV21-1 is a pseudogene segment. The CDR3 has 16 amino acids. CDR3 in amino acids: CASSKVRAANTGELFF. The CDR3 DNA reads as TGTGCCAGCAGCAAAGTCAGAGCGGCCAACACCGGGGAGCTGTTTTTT.

This clonotype has more than one count but fewer than ten. The chain uses TRBV7-9 and TRBJ2-7; weak D call: TRBD1 (5 bases). Germline CDR1 SEHNR, CDR2 FQNEAQ (reference sequence). CDR3 size: 13 residues. V shed 7 bases and J shed 2 bases, with 12 bases lying between them. CDR3 nucleotides: TGTGCCAGCACGGCAGGGCCCCCCTACGAGCAGTACTTC. This translates into CASTAGPPYEQYF.

The chain joins TRBV7-9 to TRBJ2-3, with D perhaps TRBD2 (7 bases). CDR3 size: 17 residues. Trimming pared 3 bases from V and 2 bases from J, leaving 18 bases between. The germline gives CDR1 SEHNR, CDR2 FQNEAQ (reference sequence). The CDR3 DNA reads TGTGCCAGCAGCTTCAACCAGGGGAGGGAGGTCACAGATACGCAGTATTTT. Encoded protein: CASSFNQGREVTDTQYF.

This clonotype was detected only a few times. The V call is TRBV20-1, the J call TRBJ2-7; the D call may be TRBD1 or TRBD2 (6 bases each). The CDR3 sequence is 13 residues long. The germline CDR1 and CDR2 sequences are DFQATT and SNEGSKA (reference sequence). The V end lost 4 bases, the J end lost 3 bases, and 13 bases lay between the germline ends. DNA for the CDR3: TGCAGTGCTACGGACCGGGGGCTCTACGAGCAGTACTTC. Translated: CSATDRGLYEQYF.

This clonotype was observed once. The rearrangement uses TRBV7-9 and TRBJ2-2; no clear D. The CDR3 is 17 residues long. Looked up from germline, CDR1 is SEHNR and CDR2 is FQNEAQ (reference sequence). V lost 5 bases to trimming and J lost 0 bases, with 16 bases between them. In nucleotides, the CDR3 is TGTGCCAGCAGCCCCCGACCGGGCGAAGCGAACACCGGGGAGCTGTTTTTT. It translates to CASSPRPGEANTGELFF.

This clonotype was seen more than once but under ten times. The gene calls are TRBV11-2 and TRBJ1-4; no clear D. Trimming took 5 bases from V and 0 from J, leaving 10 bases between them. Germline V gene data show CDR1 as SGHAT and CDR2 as FQNNGV. This CDR3 is built from 15 residues. The CDR3 sequence is CASSPLSATNEKLFF. In nucleotides, the CDR3 is TGTGCCAGCAGCCCCTTAAGCGCAACTAATGAAAAACTGTTTTTT.

The chain combines TRBV12-3 or TRBV12-4 with TRBJ2-2; no reliable D call. V was trimmed by 3 bases and J by 7 bases, leaving 9 bases between them. The CDR3 has 13 amino acids. CDR3 residues: CASSFSTGGELFF. Written as DNA, the CDR3 is TGTGCCAGCAGTTTCTCCACGGGCGGGGAGCTGTTTTTT.

This rearrangement joins TRBV27 to TRBJ2-7; 9 nucleotides match TRBD1. Germline-derived CDR1 and CDR2 are MNHEY and SMNVEV (reference sequence). The junction had 11 bases not matched to a gene; V was cut back by 5 bases and J by 6 bases. This CDR3 comprises 15 residues. CDR3 sequence reads: CASSPHGQGRSEQYF. The CDR3 coding sequence is TGTGCCAGCAGTCCCCACGGACAGGGGAGATCCGAGCAGTACTTC.

The CDR3 loop reads CASSLEGIAGGSDEQFF. The CDR3 coding sequence is TGTGCCAGCAGCTTAGAGGGTATAGCGGGGGGTAGTGATGAGCAGTTCTTC. This chain connects TRBV11-2 to TRBJ2-1; 10 nucleotides match TRBD2. The CDR3 loop spans 17 amino acids. With 0 bases clipped from V and 8 bases from J, the junction kept 10 bases outside the gene matches. CDR1 is SGHAT and CDR2 is FQNNGV in the germline V gene.